Each of the 32 T cell receptor beta chains below was sequenced from the same sample in a study of shared clonotypes between healthy human individuals. CD45RO-negative, CCR7-positively selected cells formed the naive CD8 fraction, excluding terminally differentiated effector memory CD45RA+ cells. Sequenced by immunoSEQ multiplex PCR; TCRdb stores in-frame clones only, minus some. The repertoire has a few million clones, 85% to 95% of them found once; the top ten carry over 1.5%. Sequencing was done on a sample of naive CD8+ T cells from PBMCs. The receptors were gathered from a young man in good health. Some clones in this sample may be carry-over from other donors' samples.

The chain uses TRBV4-3 and TRBJ2-1; 7 bases align to TRBD1. The CDR3 is 14 amino acids. V gave up 1 base and J gave up 6 bases; unmatched junction bases: 3. Germline CDR1 is LGHNA and CDR2 is YSLEER. DNA of the CDR3: TGCGCCAGCAGCCAAGTAGACAGGGCCAATGAGCAGTTCTTC. This encodes CASSQVDRANEQFF.

A single count supports this clone. The chain combines TRBV28 with TRBJ2-1, with a tentative D call TRBD1 (6 bases). The V gene lost 5 bases and the J gene lost 4 bases, with 24 bases spanning the gap. Germline loops: CDR1 MDHEN, CDR2 SYDVKM. The CDR3 totals 18 residues. CDR3 in DNA: TGTGCCAGCAGTACGGGACAACTTCTTGATGTCATGTACAATGAGCAGTTCTTC. Amino acids: CASSTGQLLDVMYNEQFF.

V usage is TRBV28 and J usage is TRBJ2-1, with 11 bases identical to TRBD2. CDR3 length equals 17 residues. After removal of 3 bases from V and 5 bases from J, the junction contained 9 bases not matched to a gene. Germline values: CDR1 MDHEN, CDR2 SYDVKM. The CDR3 DNA is TGTGCCAGCAGTTTTTTGGGGGGGACTAGCGGAGACAATGAGCAGTTCTTC. Its translation: CASSFLGGTSGDNEQFF.

The gene calls are TRBV9 and TRBJ2-7; D ambiguous. CDR1 is SGDLS, CDR2 YYNGEE, per germline. This CDR3 is 14 amino acids long. V lost 4 bases and J 7 bases, leaving 18 bases between the germline ends. The CDR3 DNA is TGTGCCAGCAGCCCAGGTGGCGGTGGTGGGGAGCAGTACTTC. Encoded protein: CASSPGGGGGEQYF.

The chain links TRBV9 to TRBJ2-1, with TRBD2 identical over 7 bases. The CDR3 runs to 15 residues. Germline V gene data show CDR1 as SGDLS and CDR2 as YYNGEE. The trim removed 3 bases at V and 0 bases at J, leaving 3 bases unmatched. The CDR3 coding sequence is TGTGCCAGCAGCGACCTAGCGGTCTCCTACAATGAGCAGTTCTTC. It is translated as CASSDLAVSYNEQFF.

This rearrangement joins TRBV6-1 to TRBJ1-3, with D possibly matching TRBD1 (6 bases). The ends were cut back, 3 bases at V and 0 bases at J, with 12 bases in the middle. Per the germline V gene, CDR1 is MNHNS and CDR2 is SASEGT. CDR3 length: 16 residues. CDR3 DNA: TGTGCCAGCAGTGACACTTGGACAGTCTCTGGAAACACCATATATTTT. It encodes CASSDTWTVSGNTIYF.

The gene calls are TRBV5-5 and TRBJ2-6, with a tentative D call TRBD1 (5 bases). This CDR3 spans 17 amino acids. CDR1 and CDR2 (germline): SGHKS, YYEKEE (reference sequence). Deletions cut 2 bases from V and 0 bases from J, with 12 bases between. The CDR3 is CASSLGQGYSGANVLTF. Here the CDR3 DNA reads TGTGCCAGCAGCTTAGGTCAGGGCTACTCTGGGGCCAACGTCCTGACTTTC.

This chain connects TRBV7-9 to TRBJ2-1; 13 positions agree with TRBD2. Germline trimming cut 4 bases from V and 10 bases from J; bases unmatched to any gene: 10. Germline lookup yields CDR1 SEHNR and CDR2 FQNEAQ (reference sequence). This CDR3 has 16 residues. CDR3 sequence reads: CASSSIGLAGVLEQFF. CDR3 nucleotides: TGTGCCAGCAGCTCAATAGGACTAGCGGGAGTCCTAGAGCAGTTCTTC.

The rearrangement uses TRBV5-4 and TRBJ1-2; 8 nucleotides match TRBD1. Looked up from germline, CDR1 is SGHNT and CDR2 is YYREEE (reference sequence). V shed 2 bases and J 3 bases; nucleotides not matched to a gene: 3. The CDR3 is made up of 14 amino acids. The CDR3, as DNA: TGTGCCAGCAGCTTCGACAGGGGAGACTATGGCTACACCTTC. Translation: CASSFDRGDYGYTF. Variable domain in full (rest from reference TRBV5-4 and TRBJ1-2): ETGVTQSPTHLIKTRGQQVTLRCSSQSGHNTVSWYQQALGQGPQFIFQYYREEENGRGNFPPRFSGLQFPNYSSELNVNALELDDSALYLCASSFDRGDYGYTFGSGTRLTVV.

The CDR3 sequence is CASRATGAYGYTF. In DNA, the CDR3 is TGTGCCAGCAGGGCCACAGGGGCATATGGCTACACCTTC. This chain uses TRBV6-1 with TRBJ1-2; 7 bases match TRBD1. Germline CDR1 reads MNHNS; CDR2 reads SASEGT. The CDR3 contains 13 residues. The V segment lost 6 bases and the J segment 5 bases; nucleotides outside the gene matches: 6.

This chain uses TRBV27 with TRBJ2-1; D might be TRBD2 (5 bases). The CDR3 totals 17 residues. Trimming cost V 4 bases and J 0 bases, with 16 bases left between them. The germline V gene encodes CDR1 MNHEY and CDR2 SMNVEV (reference sequence). CDR3 DNA: TGTGCCAGCAGTTCGCTCCCGTTGGGGAGCTCCTACAATGAGCAGTTCTTC. It codes for CASSSLPLGSSYNEQFF.

V gene TRBV28 combines with J gene TRBJ1-1; weak D call: TRBD1 (5 bases). The CDR3 is 15 amino acids. Germline lookup yields CDR1 MDHEN and CDR2 SYDVKM. Trimming shortened V by 3 bases and J by 1 base, and 12 bases separated the two germline ends. Here the CDR3 reads CASSFLPGSNTEAFF. The CDR3 DNA reads as TGTGCCAGCAGTTTTCTTCCAGGGTCGAACACTGAAGCTTTCTTT.

The rearrangement uses TRBV6-6 and TRBJ2-5; D perhaps matches TRBD2 (7 bases). V lost 0 bases to trimming and J lost 2 bases, with 10 bases between them. Looked up from germline, CDR1 is MNHNY and CDR2 is SVGAGI (reference sequence). The length of the CDR3 is 15 residues. The DNA for the CDR3 is TGTGCCAGCAGTTACTCGGGGGGGCGTCAAGAGACCCAGTACTTC. Its translation is CASSYSGGRQETQYF.

The V gene is TRBV9, the J gene TRBJ1-5; maybe TRBD1 (5 bases). This CDR3 spans 13 amino acids. The germline V gene encodes CDR1 SGDLS and CDR2 YYNGEE. V lost 0 bases and J lost 6, with 7 bases in between. CDR3 protein: CASSVDTGQPQHF. The CDR3 DNA sequence: TGTGCCAGCAGCGTAGATACAGGTCAGCCCCAGCATTTT.

The J gene is TRBJ2-7, the V gene TRBV5-1; D tentatively reads TRBD1 or TRBD2 (5 bases each). Trimming removed 0 bases from V and 5 bases from J, with 15 bases in between. This CDR3 is built from 15 residues. The germline gives CDR1 SGHRS, CDR2 YFSETQ. CDR3: CASSLEGTPYNEQYF. The DNA of the CDR3 is TGCGCCAGCAGCTTGGAGGGGACCCCTTACAACGAGCAGTACTTC.

The DNA of the CDR3 is TGTGCCAGCAGCTGGGGACAGGGTACCTACGAGCAGTACTTC. Amino acid sequence: CASSWGQGTYEQYF. This chain uses TRBV7-2 with TRBJ2-7; TRBD1 matches at 9 bases. Germline V gene lookup returns CDR1 SGHTA and CDR2 FQGNSA. This CDR3 is 14 amino acids long. The J segment lost 2 bases and the V segment lost 4 bases, leaving 3 bases of the junction unmatched. The full variable domain, its missing parts supplied by reference TRBV7-2 and TRBJ2-7, is GAGVSQSPSNKVTEKGKDVELRCDPISGHTALYWYRQSLGQGLEFLIYFQGNSAPDKSGLPSDRFSAERTGGSVSTLTIQRTQQEDSAVYLCASSWGQGTYEQYFGPGTRLTVT.

The chain is built from TRBV28 and TRBJ1-1; maybe TRBD1 (6 bases). There are 15 residues in the CDR3. V gave up 6 bases and J gave up 1 base, with 15 bases separating them. Germline CDR1 MDHEN, CDR2 SYDVKM. CDR3 region: CASSWGRGGNTEAFF. CDR3 sequence (DNA): TGTGCCAGCAGCTGGGGGCGGGGAGGGAACACTGAAGCTTTCTTT. Based on the CDR3 plus reference TRBV28 and TRBJ1-1, the full variable domain is DVKVTQSSRYLVKRTGEKVFLECVQDMDHENMFWYRQDPGLGLRLIYFSYDVKMKEKGDIPEGYSVSREKKERFSLILESASTNQTSMYLCASSWGRGGNTEAFFGQGTRLTVV.

This chain links TRBV6-6 with TRBJ2-7, with D possibly being TRBD1 (6 bases). V was cut by 2 bases and J by 1 base, with 12 bases left in between. The CDR3 covers 15 residues. Germline V gene data show CDR1 as MNHNY and CDR2 as SVGAGI (reference sequence). The CDR3 is CASSYDGTLSYEQYF. CDR3 DNA sequence: TGTGCCAGCAGTTACGACGGGACACTATCCTACGAGCAGTACTTC.

J is TRBJ1-5 and V is TRBV18; a weak D match, TRBD1 (5 bases). The germline CDR1 and CDR2 sequences are KGHSH and LQKENI. The CDR3 contains 16 residues. The V end was cut by 3 bases, the J end by 2 bases, with 14 bases between. The CDR3, as DNA: TGTGCCAGCTCACCGCGCGGGGACTGGGGCAATCAGCCCCAGCATTTT. Its protein is CASSPRGDWGNQPQHF.

V and J are TRBV6-5 and TRBJ2-2, with 8 bases matching TRBD1. CDR3 length: 13 residues. From germline, CDR1 is MNHEY and CDR2 SVGAGI. The V gene end was trimmed by 8 bases and the J gene end by 2 bases; junction bases not matched to a gene: 1. The CDR3 loop is CASGQGNTGELFF. The CDR3 DNA reads TGTGCCAGCGGACAGGGAAACACCGGGGAGCTGTTTTTT.

This sequence joins TRBV7-8 and TRBJ1-3; D remains ambiguous. The CDR3 extends over 14 amino acids. The germline V gene encodes CDR1 SGHVS and CDR2 FQNEAQ. V shed 5 bases and J shed 0 bases, with 8 bases lying between them. Here the CDR3 DNA reads TGTGCCAGCAGCACGGGAGCCTCTGGAAACACCATATATTTT. It yields the protein CASSTGASGNTIYF. Combining the CDR3 with reference TRBV7-8 and TRBJ1-3 gives the whole variable domain GAGVSQSPRYKVAKRGQDVALRCDPISGHVSLFWYQQALGQGPEFLTYFQNEAQLDKSGLPSDRFFAERPEGSVSTLKIQRTQQEDSAVYLCASSTGASGNTIYFGEGSWLTVV.

The genes are TRBV10-3 and TRBJ1-4, with D unresolved. Deletions cut 2 bases from V and 0 bases from J, with 7 bases between. Germline-derived CDR1 and CDR2 are ENHRY and SYGVKD. The CDR3 length is 15 residues. The CDR3 DNA is TGTGCCATCAGTGAGGAAGAGACAACTAATGAAAAACTGTTTTTT. Translation: CAISEEETTNEKLFF.

The chain couples TRBV19 to TRBJ1-5; 9 nucleotides align to TRBD1. The CDR3 is made up of 13 amino acids. Germline V CDR1 and CDR2: LNHDA, SQIVND (reference sequence). V dropped 5 bases and J dropped 7; count of bases not matched to a gene: 3. In DNA form, the CDR3 reads TGTGCCAGTAGTGAGGACAGGGGACAGCCCCAGCATTTT. Translation gives CASSEDRGQPQHF.

The chain uses TRBV28 and TRBJ2-3; D possibly corresponds to TRBD1 (5 bases). V was trimmed by 5 bases and J by 3 bases, leaving 15 bases between them. CDR3 size: 15 residues. The germline CDR1 and CDR2 sequences are MDHEN and SYDVKM. The CDR3 loop reads CASSPTLRQTDTQYF. CDR3 in DNA: TGTGCCAGCAGTCCTACCCTCCGACAGACAGATACGCAGTATTTT.

This rearrangement joins TRBV5-8 to TRBJ1-2; D gene uncertain. The CDR3 is made up of 17 amino acids. V shed 0 bases and J shed 0 bases, with 15 bases lying between them. The germline V gene has CDR1 SGHTS and CDR2 YDEGEE. The CDR3 bases are TGTGCCAGCAGCTTGGAGTATGGGTCCGAAGCTAACTATGGCTACACCTTC. Translation gives CASSLEYGSEANYGYTF.

J is TRBJ2-3 and V is TRBV5-6; the match to TRBD2 covers 14 bases. This CDR3 spans 14 amino acids. Germline V gene lookup returns CDR1 SGHDT and CDR2 YYEEEE. The V gene end was trimmed by 7 bases and the J gene end by 6 bases; junction bases not matched to a gene: 4. Here the CDR3 reads CASRLAGGGDTQYF. The CDR3 DNA is TGTGCCAGCCGACTAGCGGGAGGGGGCGATACGCAGTATTTT.

This chain connects TRBV29-1 to TRBJ2-2; TRBD2 agrees at 14 bases. Germline V lookup: CDR1 SQVTM, CDR2 ANQGSEA. The CDR3 extends over 16 amino acids. Germline trimming cut 3 bases from V and 4 bases from J; bases unmatched to any gene: 4. The CDR3 DNA sequence: TGCAGCGTTGAGGGGGGACTAGCGGGAGCCACCGGGGAGCTGTTTTTT. Translating gives CSVEGGLAGATGELFF.

The chain carries TRBV5-1 and TRBJ2-2; 9 bases line up with TRBD2. Trimming removed 0 bases from V and 1 base from J; junction bases left unmatched: 16. Germline CDR1 reads SGHRS; CDR2 reads YFSETQ. The CDR3 is 21 amino acids. The CDR3 sequence is CASSLVPPGREGLGNTGELFF. The CDR3 bases are TGCGCCAGCAGCTTGGTGCCCCCCGGGCGGGAGGGCCTAGGGAACACCGGGGAGCTGTTTTTT.

The chain employs TRBV4-3 and TRBJ2-7; TRBD2 might be the D (5 bases). CDR1 and CDR2 from the germline V gene are LGHNA and YSLEER. This CDR3 comprises 17 residues. The ends were cut back, 3 bases at V and 5 bases at J, with 23 bases in the middle. The CDR3 sequence is CASSHLLVSGPTHEQYF. The CDR3 coding sequence is TGCGCCAGCAGCCACTTACTAGTTTCGGGCCCTACGCACGAGCAGTACTTC.

This chain links TRBV11-1 with TRBJ2-7; a weak D match, TRBD2 (5 bases). The length of the CDR3 is 16 residues. V lost 5 bases and J lost 2, with 19 bases in between. Germline-derived CDR1 and CDR2 are SGHAT and FQDESV (reference sequence). The CDR3 spells CASSPPLRVSTYEQYF. In DNA form, the CDR3 reads TGTGCCAGCAGCCCGCCGTTGCGGGTGAGCACCTACGAGCAGTACTTC.

The rearrangement uses TRBV27 and TRBJ1-2, with D hard to call. Trimming removed 6 bases from V and 3 bases from J, with 20 bases in between. Germline CDR1 MNHEY, CDR2 SMNVEV (reference sequence). The CDR3 covers 16 residues. The CDR3 region is CASSTWEGGSDYGYTF. CDR3 in DNA: TGTGCCAGCAGCACTTGGGAGGGAGGATCGGACTATGGCTACACCTTC.

This clone was seen just once. V is TRBV5-5 and J is TRBJ2-7; 7 bases agree with TRBD1. CDR3 size: 16 residues. The J segment lost 7 bases and the V segment lost 0 bases, leaving 13 bases of the junction unmatched. Germline CDR1 is SGHKS and CDR2 is YYEKEE (reference sequence). CDR3 sequence reads: CASSLAQGIRVREQYF. The CDR3 DNA sequence: TGTGCCAGCAGCTTGGCACAGGGGATCCGGGTGCGGGAGCAGTACTTC.